This is a list of T cell receptor beta chains from one sample in a study of response to subunit inactivated influenza vaccine. TCRdb re-called the RT-PCR reads through MiXCR, storing one row per CDR3 protein. The sample has roughly 790,000 distinct CDR3 sequences, around 20% seen once. The source material was PBMCs from blood, sampled 4 to 6 days after vaccination. These receptors originate from a man aged 45 to 65 who received an inactivated influenza vaccine. The CDR3 runs from the conserved cysteine through the conserved F or W. The order of the fields is D gene, clone size, J gene, V gene, CDR3 DNA, CDR3 protein. D genes are given only for firm matches. Rows may omit the clone size; those that give it use once, few, many or a size class.

>-|-|TRBJ1-4|TRBV2
TGTGCCAGCAGTGAGCAGGGGAAGACTAATGAAAAACTGTTTTTT
CASSEQGKTNEKLFF
>-|-|TRBJ1-5|TRBV6-1
TGTGCCAGCAGGGCAGGGAAGGTGGGCAATCAGCCCCAGCATTTT
CASRAGKVGNQPQHF
>-|-|TRBJ1-5|TRBV6-2/TRBV6-3
TGTGCCAGCAGCCTGAGGGGGGAACCTCAGCCCCAGCATTTT
CASSLRGEPQPQHF
>-|-|TRBJ2-1|TRBV12-3/TRBV12-4
TGTGCCAGCAGTTCCTTCTTGGAGGGGGCGAGTAATGAGCAGTTCTTC
CASSSFLEGASNEQFF
>TRBD2|few|TRBJ2-7|TRBV9
TGTGCCAGCAGCGTGGATTGGCGGGAGCGGTACGAGCAGTACTTC
CASSVDWRERYEQYF
>TRBD1|many|TRBJ1-5|TRBV5-6
TGTGCCAGCAGCTATACAGGGGGCAATCAGCCCCAGCATTTT
CASSYTGGNQPQHF
>TRBD2|-|TRBJ2-3|TRBV20-1
TGCTGTGCTAGATACCCTTGGCGGGGGGTCACAGATACGCAGTATTTT
CCARYPWRGVTDTQYF
>-|-|TRBJ2-2|TRBV3-1
TGTGCCAGCAGGACTTATAGCGCACGGAACACCGGGGAGCTGTTTTTT
CASRTYSARNTGELFF
>-|few|TRBJ1-1|TRBV20-1
TGCAGTGCTAGGAGGGGAGTCACTGAAGCTTTCTTT
CSARRGVTEAFF
>-|-|TRBJ1-1|TRBV3-1
TGTGCCAGCAGCCAAGAAACACCGAACACTGAAGCTTTCTTT
CASSQETPNTEAFF
>TRBD2|few|TRBJ2-5|TRBV7-2
TGTGCCAGCAGCCACTCTAGCGGTCCCGTGGAGACCCAGTACTTC
CASSHSSGPVETQYF
>-|-|TRBJ2-2|TRBV5-1
TGCGCCAGCAGTAAATCGACTAGGAACACCGGGGAGCTGTTTTTT
CASSKSTRNTGELFF
>-|many|TRBJ2-3|TRBV20-1
TGCAGTGCCACCCATACAGATACGCAGTATTTT
CSATHTDTQYF
>TRBD2|-|TRBJ2-1|TRBV4-2
TGTGCCAGCAGCCAAGATAGCCTAGCGGGAATCCAGACCTACAATGAGCAGTTCTTC
CASSQDSLAGIQTYNEQFF
>-|few|TRBJ2-1|TRBV24-1
TGTGCCACCAGTGATTTGGGGAGCCTCGGTGAGCAGTTCTTC
CATSDLGSLGEQFF
>-|-|TRBJ2-7|TRBV7-9
TGTGCCAGCAGCCCCGCGGTTGAACTCGAGCAGTACTTC
CASSPAVELEQYF
>TRBD2|few|TRBJ2-7|TRBV5-6
TGTGCCAGCAGCTATAGCGGGAGGCCCTACGAGCAGTACTTC
CASSYSGRPYEQYF
>-|many|TRBJ1-1|TRBV27
TGTGCCAGCAAGGAAACAGGATTGAACACTGAAGCTTTCTTT
CASKETGLNTEAFF
>-|few|TRBJ1-2|TRBV20-1
TGCAGTGCTTCCGCCAGGGAAGGTCGGGGCTACACCTTC
CSASAREGRGYTF
>-|few|TRBJ1-1|TRBV2
TGTGCCAGCAGTCGGGACGCGATCAACACTGAAGCTTTCTTT
CASSRDAINTEAFF
>TRBD1|-|TRBJ1-3|TRBV12-3/TRBV12-4
TGTGCCAGCAGTTCGTACAGGGGAGGTTCTGGAAACACCATATATTTT
CASSSYRGGSGNTIYF
>-|few|TRBJ2-3|TRBV7-2
TGTGCCAGCAGCTTAGCGCTCCAATTTTATTCCACAGATACGCAGTATTTT
CASSLALQFYSTDTQYF
>-|-|TRBJ2-6|TRBV9
TGTGCCAGCAGCTTAGCCAGACAGACCCCGGCGAGCTCTGGGGCCAACGTCCTGACTTTC
CASSLARQTPASSGANVLTF
>-|-|TRBJ2-7|TRBV6-5
TGTGCCAGCAGTTACCAACGCGAGCAGTACTTC
CASSYQREQYF
>-|few|TRBJ2-3|TRBV20-1
TGCAGTGCTAGAAGCAAGCAAGATACGCAGTATTTT
CSARSKQDTQYF
>-|many|TRBJ2-7|TRBV10-3
TGTGCCATCAGCGACTCCTCCTACGAGCAGTACTTC
CAISDSSYEQYF
>TRBD1|-|TRBJ2-2|TRBV4-3
TGCGCCAGCAGCCAGGTTGGAGGACAGGGATATACCGGGGAGCTGTTTTTT
CASSQVGGQGYTGELFF
>-|many|TRBJ2-3|TRBV20-1
TGCAGTGCTATACAGGGCAGGGGCACAGATACGCAGTATTTT
CSAIQGRGTDTQYF
>TRBD1|-|TRBJ1-5|TRBV10-3
TGTGCCATCAGCCCCGACAGGGGGGATCAGCCCCAGCATTTT
CAISPDRGDQPQHF
>TRBD2|-|TRBJ2-7|TRBV25-1
TGTGCCAGCAGTGTCGCGGGAGGTCACGAGCAGTACTTC
CASSVAGGHEQYF
>-|few|TRBJ2-4|TRBV28
TGTGCAAGCTCGGTGCGGGCCAAAAACATTCAGTACTTC
CASSVRAKNIQYF
>TRBD2|few|TRBJ2-3|TRBV20-1
TGCAGTGCTCCCCGGGGGGTCACAGATACGCAGTATTTT
CSAPRGVTDTQYF
>-|-|TRBJ2-7|TRBV11-2
TGTGCCAGCAGCCAACAGGCTTACGAGCAGTACTTC
CASSQQAYEQYF
>-|-|TRBJ2-2|TRBV7-2
TGTGCCAGCAGCTTCTTGTACAGCATGACCAACACCGGGGAGTTGTTTTTT
CASSFLYSMTNTGELFF
>-|-|TRBJ2-5|TRBV5-1
TGCGCCAGCAGGCGGGAAGCGGGCCGAGAGACCCAGTACTTC
CASRREAGRETQYF
>-|-|TRBJ1-1|TRBV5-1
TGCGCCAGCAATTGGGTCTACGGGGACACTGAAGCTTTCTTT
CASNWVYGDTEAFF
>-|-|TRBJ2-4|TRBV7-9
TGTGCCAGCAGCTCGCGAGGGGACATTCAGTACTTC
CASSSRGDIQYF
>-|-|TRBJ2-7|TRBV19
TGTGCCAGTAGACGGTCGGCAGGGACCTACGGGTACGAGCAGTACTTC
CASRRSAGTYGYEQYF
>TRBD2|many|TRBJ2-5|TRBV5-6
TGTGCCAGCAGCTTATGGACTAGCGAAGAGACCCAGTACTTC
CASSLWTSEETQYF
>-|-|TRBJ1-4|TRBV7-2
TGTGCCAGCAGCTTAGGGGATATAAATCAAAAACTGTTTTTT
CASSLGDINQKLFF
>-|-|TRBJ2-6|TRBV28
TGTGCCAGCACCGACGGAGGGTCTGGGGCCAACGTCCTGACTTTC
CASTDGGSGANVLTF
>-|-|TRBJ2-2|TRBV3-1
TGTGCCAGCAGCCTAGAAATTTCGGGCACCGGGGAGCTGTTTTTT
CASSLEISGTGELFF
>-|-|TRBJ2-3|TRBV6-5
TGTGCCAGCAGTTACTCGGCAGTCCCGACTAGCACAGATACGCAGTATTTT
CASSYSAVPTSTDTQYF
>-|-|TRBJ2-3|TRBV7-2
TGTTCCAGCAGCTTAGATCGGGCTAGCACAGATACGCAGTATTTT
CSSSLDRASTDTQYF
>-|-|TRBJ1-1|TRBV7-9
TGTGCCAGCGGGGCACAGGGTAACACTGAAGCTTTCTTT
CASGAQGNTEAFF